The 5 T cell receptor beta chains presented below share a single source sample, sequenced in a study of blood T cells in healthy people across ages. Through a sample-barcoded 5' primer and a J-beta primer mix, a second PCR was run for about 6 to 11 cycles. Using its own MiXCR run on the 5' RACE reads, TCRdb lists one record per CDR3 protein. Of more than 650,000 distinct CDR3 sequences listed, over 20% are singletons. The sequencing input was blood. The receptors were gathered from a man aged 65-85 years in good health.

This clonotype is a singleton in its sample. As DNA, the CDR3 is TGTGCCAGCAGCTCGGGACCGGACAGAACCTACGAGCAGTACGTC. Translating gives CASSSGPDRTYEQYV. This chain links TRBV5-5 with TRBJ2-7, with D maybe TRBD1 (6 bases). The CDR3 covers 15 residues. CDR1 is SGHKS and CDR2 is YYEKEE in the germline V gene (reference sequence). Trimming removed 3 bases at V and 2 bases at J, with 15 bases between.

V is TRBV20-1 and J is TRBJ1-6; TRBD1 matches at 8 bases. V shed 3 bases and J 9 bases; nucleotides not matched to a gene: 7. The CDR3 runs to 14 residues. CDR1 DFQATT and CDR2 SNEGSKA come from the germline V gene (reference sequence). CDR3 nucleotides: TGCAGTGCTAGTGTCGGACAGGGCGGTTCACCCCTCCACTTT. Residues: CSASVGQGGSPLHF.

V usage is TRBV21-1 and J usage is TRBJ1-5. TRBV21-1 is a recognized pseudogene. This CDR3 spans 15 amino acids. CDR3 nucleotide sequence: TGTGCCAGCAGCATAAAGGAGGGTGGGAATCAGCCCCAGCATTTT. As protein: CASSIKEGGNQPQHF.

This clonotype was found a few times. The J gene is TRBJ2-1, the V gene TRBV6-2 or TRBV6-3; TRBD2 matches at 11 bases. Trimming cost V 6 bases and J 6 bases; bases outside gene matches: 7. The CDR3 has 15 residues. Germline V gene lookup returns CDR1 MNHEY and CDR2 SVGEGT. Here the CDR3 DNA reads TGTGCCAGCAGGGTACTAGCGGGAGCATCCAATGAGCAGTTCTTC. Translation gives CASRVLAGASNEQFF.

The genes are TRBV11-2 and TRBJ2-7; 7 bases agree with TRBD1. Losses at the gene ends were 2 bases for V and 3 bases for J; bases not matched to a gene: 7. Germline loops: CDR1 SGHAT, CDR2 FQNNGV. CDR3 size: 15 residues. In DNA, the CDR3 is TGTGCCAGCAGCTTACATGGACAGGTTGGCTACGAGCAGTACGTC. This encodes CASSLHGQVGYEQYV.